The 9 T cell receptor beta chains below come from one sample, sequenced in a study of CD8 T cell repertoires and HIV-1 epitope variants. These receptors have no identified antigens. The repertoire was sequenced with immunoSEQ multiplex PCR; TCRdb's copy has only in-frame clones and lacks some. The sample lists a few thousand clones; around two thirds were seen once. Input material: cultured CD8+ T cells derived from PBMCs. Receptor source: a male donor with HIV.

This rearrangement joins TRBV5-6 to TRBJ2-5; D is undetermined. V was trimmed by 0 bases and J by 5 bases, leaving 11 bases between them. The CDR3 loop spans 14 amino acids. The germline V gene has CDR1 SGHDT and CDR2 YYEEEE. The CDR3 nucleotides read TGTGCCAGCAGCTTGGGCAGAGGATGGGAGACCCAGTACTTC. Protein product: CASSLGRGWETQYF.

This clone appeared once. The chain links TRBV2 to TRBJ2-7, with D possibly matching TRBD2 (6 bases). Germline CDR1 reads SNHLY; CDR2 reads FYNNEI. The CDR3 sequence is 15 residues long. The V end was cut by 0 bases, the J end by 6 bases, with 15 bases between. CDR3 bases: TGTGCCAGCAGTGAAGCGGAGGGTCCCCCAGGCGAGCAGTACTTC. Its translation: CASSEAEGPPGEQYF.

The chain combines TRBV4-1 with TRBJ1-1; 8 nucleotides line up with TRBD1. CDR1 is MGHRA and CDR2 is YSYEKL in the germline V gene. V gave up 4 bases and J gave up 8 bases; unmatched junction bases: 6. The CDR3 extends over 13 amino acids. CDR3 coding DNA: TGCGCCAGCAGCCGTTTACAGGGGGAGGAAGCTTTCTTT. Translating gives CASSRLQGEEAFF.

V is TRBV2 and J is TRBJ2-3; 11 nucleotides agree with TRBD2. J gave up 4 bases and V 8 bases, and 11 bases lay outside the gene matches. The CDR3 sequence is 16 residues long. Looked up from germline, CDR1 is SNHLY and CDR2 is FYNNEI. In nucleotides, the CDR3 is TGTGCCAGCGTCCCGGGTAGCGGGAGGGCCTCAGATACGCAGTATTTT. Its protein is CASVPGSGRASDTQYF.

The CDR3 coding sequence is TGTGCCAGCAGCCCCGGTGATACGCAGTATTTT. This codes for CASSPGDTQYF. The chain combines TRBV6-1 with TRBJ2-3; D remains ambiguous. V lost 6 bases, J lost 6 bases, and 7 bases lay in between. This CDR3 has 11 amino acids. CDR1 MNHNS and CDR2 SASEGT come from the germline V gene.

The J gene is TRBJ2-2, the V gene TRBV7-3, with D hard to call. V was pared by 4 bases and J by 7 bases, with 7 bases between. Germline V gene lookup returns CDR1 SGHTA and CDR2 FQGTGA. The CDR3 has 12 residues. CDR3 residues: CASSSTGGELFF. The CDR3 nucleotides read TGTGCCAGCAGCTCGACGGGCGGGGAGCTGTTTTTT. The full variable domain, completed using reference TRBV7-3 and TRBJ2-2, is GAGVSQTPSNKVTEKGKYVELRCDPISGHTALYWYRQSLGQGPEFLIYFQGTGAADDSGLPNDRFFAVRPEGSVSTLKIQRTERGDSAVYLCASSSTGGELFFGEGSRLTVL.

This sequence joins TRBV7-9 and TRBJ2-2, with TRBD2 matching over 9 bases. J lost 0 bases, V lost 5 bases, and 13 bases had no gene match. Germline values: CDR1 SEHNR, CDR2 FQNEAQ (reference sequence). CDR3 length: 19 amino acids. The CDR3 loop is CASSRGSLAGRTNTGELFF. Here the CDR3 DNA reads TGTGCCAGCAGCCGCGGGAGTCTAGCGGGAAGGACGAACACCGGGGAGCTGTTTTTT.

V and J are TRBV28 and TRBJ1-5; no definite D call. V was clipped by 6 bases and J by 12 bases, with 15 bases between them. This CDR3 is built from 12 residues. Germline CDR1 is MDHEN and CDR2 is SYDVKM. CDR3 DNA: TGTGCCAGCAGCCTAGTTGAGGGTTACCAGCATTTT. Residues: CASSLVEGYQHF.

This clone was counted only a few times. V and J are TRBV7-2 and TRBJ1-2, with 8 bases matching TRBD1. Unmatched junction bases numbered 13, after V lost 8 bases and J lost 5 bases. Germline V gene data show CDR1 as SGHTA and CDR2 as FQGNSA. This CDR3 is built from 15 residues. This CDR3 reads CASGRLAGGEYGYTF. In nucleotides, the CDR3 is TGTGCCAGCGGCCGCCTGGCAGGGGGCGAATATGGCTACACCTTC.